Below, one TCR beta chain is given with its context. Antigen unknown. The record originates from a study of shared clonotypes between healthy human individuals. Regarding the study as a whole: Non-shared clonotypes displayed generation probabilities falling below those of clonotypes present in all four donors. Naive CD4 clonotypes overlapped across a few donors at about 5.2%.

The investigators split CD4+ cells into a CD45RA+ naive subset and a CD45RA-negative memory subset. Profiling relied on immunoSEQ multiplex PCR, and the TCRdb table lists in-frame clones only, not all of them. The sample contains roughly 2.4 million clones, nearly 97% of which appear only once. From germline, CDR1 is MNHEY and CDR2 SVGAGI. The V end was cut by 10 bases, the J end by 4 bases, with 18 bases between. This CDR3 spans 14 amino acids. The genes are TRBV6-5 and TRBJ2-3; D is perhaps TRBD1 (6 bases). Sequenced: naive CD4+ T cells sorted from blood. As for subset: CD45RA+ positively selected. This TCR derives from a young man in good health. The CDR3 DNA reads TGTGCCACCGTACCGGGACATGGATCAGATACGCAGTATTTT. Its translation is CATVPGHGSDTQYF.